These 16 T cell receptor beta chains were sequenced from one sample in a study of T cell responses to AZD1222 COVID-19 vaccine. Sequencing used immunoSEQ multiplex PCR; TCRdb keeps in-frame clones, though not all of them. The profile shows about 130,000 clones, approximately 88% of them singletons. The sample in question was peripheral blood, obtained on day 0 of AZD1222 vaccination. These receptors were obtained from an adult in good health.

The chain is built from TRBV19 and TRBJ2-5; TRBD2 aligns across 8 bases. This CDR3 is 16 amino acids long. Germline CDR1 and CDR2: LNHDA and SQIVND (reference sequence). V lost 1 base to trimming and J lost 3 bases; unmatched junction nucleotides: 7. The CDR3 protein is CASSIAAAGVKETQYF. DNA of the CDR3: TGTGCCAGTAGTATAGCTGCAGCGGGAGTTAAAGAGACCCAGTACTTC.

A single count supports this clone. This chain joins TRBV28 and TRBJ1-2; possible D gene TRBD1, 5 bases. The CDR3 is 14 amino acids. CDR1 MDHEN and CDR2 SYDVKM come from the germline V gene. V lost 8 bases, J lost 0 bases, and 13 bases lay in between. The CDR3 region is CASFQDISNYGYTF. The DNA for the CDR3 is TGTGCCAGCTTTCAGGACATATCTAACTATGGCTACACCTTC.

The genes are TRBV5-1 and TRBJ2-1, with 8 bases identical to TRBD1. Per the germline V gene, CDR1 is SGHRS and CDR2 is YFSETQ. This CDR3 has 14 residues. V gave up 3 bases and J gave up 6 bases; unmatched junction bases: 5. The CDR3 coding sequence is TGCGCCAGCAGCTGGGGACAGGTGGGCAATGAGCAGTTCTTC. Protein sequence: CASSWGQVGNEQFF.

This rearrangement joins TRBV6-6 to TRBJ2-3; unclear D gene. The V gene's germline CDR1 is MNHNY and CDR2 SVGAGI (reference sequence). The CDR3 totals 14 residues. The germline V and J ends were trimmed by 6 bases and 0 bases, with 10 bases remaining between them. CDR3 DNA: TGTGCCAGCAGCCCTAGTTCTAGCACAGATACGCAGTATTTT. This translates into CASSPSSSTDTQYF.

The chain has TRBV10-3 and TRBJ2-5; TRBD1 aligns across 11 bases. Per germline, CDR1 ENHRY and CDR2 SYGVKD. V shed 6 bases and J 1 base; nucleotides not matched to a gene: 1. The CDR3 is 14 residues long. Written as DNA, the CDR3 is TGTGCCATCAGGGGACAGGGGGGCCAAGAGACCCAGTACTTC. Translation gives CAIRGQGGQETQYF.

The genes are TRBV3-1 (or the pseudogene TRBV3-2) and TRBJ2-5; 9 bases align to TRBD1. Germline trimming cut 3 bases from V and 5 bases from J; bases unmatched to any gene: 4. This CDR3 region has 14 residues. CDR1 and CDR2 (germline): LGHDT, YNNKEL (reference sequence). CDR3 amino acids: CASSQDRGRETQYF. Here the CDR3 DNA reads TGTGCCAGCAGCCAGGACAGGGGCCGGGAGACCCAGTACTTC.

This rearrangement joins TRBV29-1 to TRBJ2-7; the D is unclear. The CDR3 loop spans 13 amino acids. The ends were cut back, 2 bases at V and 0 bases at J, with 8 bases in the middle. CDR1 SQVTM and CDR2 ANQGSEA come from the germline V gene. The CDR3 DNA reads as TGCAGCGTTGAAATGCTGGGCTCCTACGAGCAGTACTTC. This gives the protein CSVEMLGSYEQYF.

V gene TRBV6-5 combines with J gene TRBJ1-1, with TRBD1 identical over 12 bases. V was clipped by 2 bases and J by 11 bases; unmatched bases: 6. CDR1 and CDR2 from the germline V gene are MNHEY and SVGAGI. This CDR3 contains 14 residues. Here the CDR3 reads CASSYVGDRGPAFF. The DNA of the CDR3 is TGTGCCAGCAGTTACGTGGGGGACAGGGGGCCGGCTTTCTTT.

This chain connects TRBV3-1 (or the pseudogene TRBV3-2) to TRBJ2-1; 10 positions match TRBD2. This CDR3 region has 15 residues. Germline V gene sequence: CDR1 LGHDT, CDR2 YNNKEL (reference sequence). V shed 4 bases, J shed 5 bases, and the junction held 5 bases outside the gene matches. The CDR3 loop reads CASSLTSGVDNEQFF. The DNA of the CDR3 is TGTGCCAGCAGCCTTACTAGCGGGGTCGACAATGAGCAGTTCTTC.

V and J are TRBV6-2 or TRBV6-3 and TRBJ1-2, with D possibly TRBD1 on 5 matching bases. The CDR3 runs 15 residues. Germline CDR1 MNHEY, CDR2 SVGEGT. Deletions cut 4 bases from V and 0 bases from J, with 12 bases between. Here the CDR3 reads CASSLGAAANYGYTF. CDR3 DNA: TGTGCCAGCAGTTTAGGGGCAGCCGCTAACTATGGCTACACCTTC.

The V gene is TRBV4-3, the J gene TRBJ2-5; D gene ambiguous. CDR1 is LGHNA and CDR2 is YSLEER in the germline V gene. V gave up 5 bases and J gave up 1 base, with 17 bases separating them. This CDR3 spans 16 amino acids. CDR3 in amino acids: CASSSQLPGPQETQYF. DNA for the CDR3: TGCGCCAGCAGCTCCCAACTGCCAGGACCCCAAGAGACCCAGTACTTC.

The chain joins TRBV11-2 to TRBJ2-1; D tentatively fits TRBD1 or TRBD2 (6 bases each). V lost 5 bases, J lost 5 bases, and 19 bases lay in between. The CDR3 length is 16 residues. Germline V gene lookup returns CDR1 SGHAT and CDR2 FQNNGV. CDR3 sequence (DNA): TGTGCCAGCAGCGGGGGAGGTTGGGGGCGGAACAATGAGCAGTTCTTC. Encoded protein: CASSGGGWGRNNEQFF.

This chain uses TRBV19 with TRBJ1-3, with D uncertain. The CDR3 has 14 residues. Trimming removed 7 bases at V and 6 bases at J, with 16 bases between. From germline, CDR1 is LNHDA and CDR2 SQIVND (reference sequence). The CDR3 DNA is TGTGCCAGTATGCGGGGAGGAGAACCAAACACCATATATTTT. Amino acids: CASMRGGEPNTIYF.

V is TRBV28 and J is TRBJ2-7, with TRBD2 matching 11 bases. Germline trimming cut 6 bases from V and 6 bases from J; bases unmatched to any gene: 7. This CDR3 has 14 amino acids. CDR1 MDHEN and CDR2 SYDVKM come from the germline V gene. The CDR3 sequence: CASRKLAGVSEQYF. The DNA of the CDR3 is TGTGCCAGCAGAAAACTAGCGGGAGTTTCCGAGCAGTACTTC.

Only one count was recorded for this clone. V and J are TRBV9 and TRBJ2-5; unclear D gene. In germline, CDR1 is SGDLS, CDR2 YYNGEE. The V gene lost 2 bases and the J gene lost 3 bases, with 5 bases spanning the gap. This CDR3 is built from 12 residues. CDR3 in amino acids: CASSVREETQYF. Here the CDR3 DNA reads TGTGCCAGCAGCGTCCGGGAAGAGACCCAGTACTTC. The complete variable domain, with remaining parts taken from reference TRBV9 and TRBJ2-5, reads DSGVTQTPKHLITATGQRVTLRCSPRSGDLSVYWYQQSLDQGLQFLIQYYNGEERAKGNILERFSAQQFPDLHSELNLSSLELGDSALYFCASSVREETQYFGPGTRLLVL.

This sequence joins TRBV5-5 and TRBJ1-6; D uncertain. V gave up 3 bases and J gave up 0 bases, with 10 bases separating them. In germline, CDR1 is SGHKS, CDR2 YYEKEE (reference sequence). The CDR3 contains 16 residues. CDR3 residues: CASSSPSSSYNSPLHF. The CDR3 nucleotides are TGTGCCAGCAGCTCCCCATCGAGCTCCTATAATTCACCCCTCCACTTT.